A single sample is the source of the 13 T cell receptor beta chains below, sequenced in a study of a mutant IDH1 vaccine in newly diagnosed glioma. The antigens of these receptors remain unknown. Clones were sequenced by immunoSEQ multiplex PCR, and TCRdb holds only the in-frame ones, with some missing. The data contain 30,000 to 35,000 clones, over 75% of them seen just once; the ten biggest clones take up 5.1%. The time point was: week 47, end of study. Every vaccination contained 300 ug of the mutant IDH1 20-mer peptide and was paired with topical imiquimod. This sample comprised PBMCs, obtained from a glioma patient whose treatment included an IDH1 peptide vaccine. The origin of the receptors is a woman aged 40 to 50 with glioma.

DNA of the CDR3: TGTGCCTACGTGGGAGACGAAAAACTGTTTTTT. Translated: CAYVGDEKLFF. The rearrangement joins TRBV30 to TRBJ1-4, with D unclear. Germline loops: CDR1 GTSNPN, CDR2 SVGIG (reference sequence). CDR3 length: 11 amino acids. Between the trimmed V and J ends, which lost 7 bases and 8 bases, there was a span of 11 bases.

The chain uses TRBV2 and TRBJ2-1; TRBD2 aligns across 8 bases. The CDR3 is 15 amino acids. The junction had 12 bases not matched to a gene; V was cut back by 10 bases and J by 4 bases. Germline V gene sequence: CDR1 SNHLY, CDR2 FYNNEI. CDR3 nucleotides: TGTGCCACCAGAGTCGGGGGGGCCGGGTACAATGAGCAGTTCTTC. Translation: CATRVGGAGYNEQFF.

The rearrangement links TRBV27 to TRBJ2-7; tentative D call: TRBD1 (5 bases). Germline lookup yields CDR1 MNHEY and CDR2 SMNVEV (reference sequence). The CDR3 covers 13 residues. V was trimmed by 6 bases and J by 0 bases, leaving 9 bases between them. CDR3 bases: TGTGCCAGCAGACGACAGAGCTCCTACGAGCAGTACTTC. It is translated as CASRRQSSYEQYF.

This clone was recorded a few times. The chain recombines TRBV5-1 with TRBJ2-3; 13 positions match TRBD2. Germline V gene lookup returns CDR1 SGHRS and CDR2 YFSETQ. The CDR3 contains 17 residues. J gave up 2 bases and V 0 bases, and 3 bases lay outside the gene matches. The CDR3 spells CASSLGLAGGSTDTQYF. The CDR3 bases are TGCGCCAGCAGCTTGGGACTAGCGGGGGGTTCCACAGATACGCAGTATTTT.

The chain carries TRBV5-6 and TRBJ2-5; D may be TRBD2 (5 bases). The V gene's germline CDR1 is SGHDT and CDR2 YYEEEE. This CDR3 spans 17 amino acids. Trimming stripped 4 bases from V and 0 bases from J, with 19 bases between. The CDR3 loop reads CASSPLKRGRYQETQYF. The CDR3 coding sequence is TGTGCCAGCAGCCCCCTGAAACGCGGGCGGTACCAAGAGACCCAGTACTTC.

The chain couples TRBV10-2 to TRBJ2-1; 7 nucleotides align to TRBD2. Germline trimming cut 9 bases from V and 10 bases from J; bases unmatched to any gene: 9. The CDR3 extends over 12 amino acids. Germline-derived CDR1 and CDR2 are WSHSY and SAAADI. The CDR3 DNA reads as TGCGCCAGTCGCCGGGGGGAGGGGGAGCAGTTCTTC. Protein product: CASRRGEGEQFF.

The chain is built from TRBV2 and TRBJ1-5; D is undetermined. CDR1 and CDR2 (germline): SNHLY, FYNNEI. The V gene lost 0 bases and the J gene lost 3 bases, with 9 bases spanning the gap. The CDR3 length is 15 residues. The chain's CDR3 is CASSEAWAVNQPQHF. Written as DNA, the CDR3 is TGTGCCAGCAGTGAAGCATGGGCAGTCAATCAGCCCCAGCATTTT.

The chain is built from TRBV5-1 and TRBJ2-2; 7 bases line up with TRBD2. The CDR3 sequence is 14 residues long. Germline loops: CDR1 SGHRS, CDR2 YFSETQ. V lost 1 base and J lost 6; bases outside the gene matches: 3. CDR3 in amino acids: CASSLLGGAGELFF. CDR3 bases: TGCGCCAGCAGCTTGTTGGGAGGGGCCGGGGAGCTGTTTTTT.

This chain connects TRBV19 to TRBJ2-1; D possibly corresponds to TRBD2 (7 bases). Germline V lookup: CDR1 LNHDA, CDR2 SQIVND (reference sequence). The CDR3 consists of 15 residues. V was trimmed by 4 bases and J by 9 bases, leaving 19 bases between them. The CDR3 here is CASSNDVGGLGEQFF. The CDR3 DNA is TGTGCCAGTAGTAACGATGTGGGGGGGCTCGGTGAGCAGTTCTTC.

The chain uses TRBV19 and TRBJ2-3; D gene ambiguous. In germline, CDR1 is LNHDA, CDR2 SQIVND (reference sequence). Trimming took 1 base from V and 6 from J, leaving 14 bases between them. This CDR3 spans 15 amino acids. The DNA for the CDR3 is TGTGCCAGTAGTATAGCAAGGGCCCGGAGTGATACGCAGTATTTT. Translated: CASSIARARSDTQYF.

The J gene is TRBJ1-3, the V gene TRBV9, with D uncertain. The V end was cut by 3 bases, the J end by 3 bases, with 13 bases between. Germline V lookup: CDR1 SGDLS, CDR2 YYNGEE. CDR3 size: 15 residues. The CDR3 nucleotides are TGTGCCAGCAGCGGTAGGGAGGGTGTTGGAAACACCATATATTTT. It encodes CASSGREGVGNTIYF.

The chain has TRBV7-9 and TRBJ2-7, with 8 bases matching TRBD2. V lost 5 bases and J lost 6; bases outside the gene matches: 6. There are 13 residues in the CDR3. Germline CDR1 and CDR2: SEHNR and FQNEAQ (reference sequence). The CDR3 DNA is TGTGCCAGCAGCGCGGGACTAGAGGTCGAGCAGTACTTC. Its protein product is CASSAGLEVEQYF.

This clone was seen just once. The chain combines TRBV4-3 with TRBJ1-2, with a possible D match to TRBD1 (5 bases). CDR1 and CDR2 from the germline V gene are LGHNA and YSLEER. V was cut by 0 bases and J by 6 bases, with 17 bases left in between. CDR3 size: 16 residues. This chain's CDR3 is CASSQDLGREEDGYTF. DNA for the CDR3: TGCGCCAGCAGCCAAGATCTCGGCAGGGAGGAGGATGGCTACACCTTC.